This T cell receptor (beta chain) stems from a study of shared clonotypes between healthy human individuals (dated by TCRdb to about 2020). Study-wide context: A few men and a couple of women, aged 18 to 49 years, made up the cohort. For each donor, CD4 naive and CD4 memory were each run on three plates, CD8 naive on two plates, and CD8 memory on one plate. To estimate repertoire size and how much clonotype sharing occurs between individuals, the study deeply sequenced the blood TCR repertoires of five or six healthy adults. Different laboratories and diverse techniques were used to prepare libraries and sequence TCR repertoires, to increase sequencing depth and limit assay-specific biases. Leukapheresis yielded between about 0.85 and 10 billion PBMCs per donor.

Using the deep immunoSEQ assay, TCR CDR3 regions were amplified from genomic DNA by multiplex PCR. Genomic DNA extracted from each cell subset was distributed evenly over all wells of several immunoSEQ 96-well plates, and each plate served as one replicate. For sorted subsets, 200 to 250 ng of genomic DNA, equivalent to around 29,000 T cell genomes, went into each replicate PCR. Purified libraries were measured with a Qubit 3.0 fluorometer, size-checked on a Bioanalyzer 2100, and measured again with the KAPA Library Quantification kit. Every immunoSEQ 96-well plate was sequenced on a separate single-read 150-cycle Illumina NextSeq 550 flow cell. Concerning the study's data processing: Because only junctional sequences without quality scores were contained in the immunoSEQ output, filtering matching that applied to full-length reads could not be performed. Sequences were annotated with PyIR, a Python wrapper for IgBLAST v1.9, and V/J genes and CDR3 were assigned using IMGT germline references. Reads were removed for weak V/J assignments (E-value above 1e-6), missing CDR3, stop codons, out-of-frame junctions, or ambiguous translated residues. V3J clonotypes were defined as sequences sharing the same inferred V gene, J gene, and CDR3 amino acid sequence. The percentage overlap between two repertoires was calculated by dividing the number of shared unique clonotypes by the size of the smaller repertoire. Three approaches were used to assess repertoire richness: RTK rarefaction, the Chao1 estimator, and Recon v2.1 estimates of unobserved clonotypes. Generation probabilities were computed with OLGA for all TCRbeta clonotypes obtained by the gDNA method from several donors. The source is immuneACCESS, and TCRdb retained only in-frame sequences with V and J called. Part of the clones is not carried over; for the studies checked, unresolved V genes explain less than half of this, and the remainder is unexplained. The V and J calls and clone size were taken over from that table, and D and trimming were inferred from the DNA. The sample table shows around 1.9 million clones, and just over 90% are seen once. The top ten clones comprise approximately 1.6% of the sample.

As for this clone: It has no known antigen specificity. No per-base quality is available; no much larger clone lies one base away.

For the CD8 naive samples, CD45RO-negative cells were positively selected for CCR7, yielding a CD45RA+CCR7+ population from which TemRA cells were excluded. The donors were healthy, HIV-negative adults with no recently reported acute infections or vaccinations. Every donor was a Caucasian adult living in Nashville, Tennessee, USA. Blood was collected by leukapheresis, and PBMCs were isolated by Ficoll-Histopaque density gradient centrifugation and then cryopreserved in liquid nitrogen vapor phase. Analytical flow cytometry was used to check the purity and quantity of each magnetically sorted T cell population. Genomic DNA was isolated from every sorted fraction and measured by UV absorbance on a Nanodrop 2000c. Findings and caveats that apply to the study as a whole: Based on pairwise subsampling, the degree of clonotype sharing among donors was expected to be affected by sequencing depth. Compared with non-shared clonotypes, the clonotypes found in all four sorted-subset donors had higher generation probabilities. Sampling was restricted to blood, and TCR repertoires in tissues likely differ from the TCR repertoires found in blood. Estimated clonotype richness was generally larger for naive than for memory subsets. Because the study included only a small number of donors, the genetic and exposure-history diversity represented was limited. Sharing across a few donors was observed for around 4.8% of naive CD4, less than 4% of naive CD8, 2% to 2.5% of memory CD4, and roughly 0.4% of memory CD8 clonotypes. Rarefaction of sorted-subset datasets indicated incomplete sequencing despite the large sequencing depth.

The CDR3 spans 14 residues, from the cysteine through the phenylalanine. Only the CDR3 part of the read is kept: 42 bases, read in frame from the first base. CDR1 and CDR2 were assigned from the germline V gene (reference sequence) as PRHDT and FYEKMQ. Trimming costs V 5 bases and J 3 bases, and their ends lie 13 bases apart. The chain is made from TRBV13 and TRBJ1-2, with TRBD1 perhaps the D gene, on 5 matching bases. The source of this sequence is a man aged 18 to 30 in good health. Some clones in this sample may be carry-over from other donors' samples. Sequencing was carried out using naive CD8+ T cells from PBMCs. The sample's cell subset or site, from its label and the paper: CD45RA+CCR7+. The sequenced DNA: TGTGCCAGCAGCCCCGCCGGGGCTGACTATGGCTACACCTTC. This is translated as CASSPAGADYGYTF.